Within the sample, the clone carrying this T cell receptor (beta chain) is medium-sized. Antigen unknown. The data were taken from a study of immune heterogeneity within non-small cell lung tumors. Study as a whole: There was 1 tumor not otherwise specified, along with some 10 non-squamous carcinomas and a few squamous cell carcinomas.

TCRs were amplified from about 620 ng gDNA of bulk tumor per sample. Surgery yielded several widely spaced biopsies per primary tumor. Untreated, newly diagnosed non-small cell lung cancer patients underwent curative surgery. General study results and limits: Between individual patients, the high-frequency T-cell receptor beta clonotypes largely differed. Each patient's tumor sites shared recurring identical dominant CDR3 beta clonotypes, and individual sites also carried their own high-frequency clones.

Multiplex PCR was performed with 32 V and 13 J primers, and it amplified TCR beta CDR3. TCRdb re-derived calls from the multiplex PCR reads in MiXCR, one entry per CDR3 protein. Here the sample spans about 12,000 distinct CDR3 sequences, 23% being singletons. Between the trimmed V and J ends, which lost 0 bases and 7 bases, there was a span of 21 bases. Germline V CDR1 and CDR2: DFQATT, SNEGSKA (reference sequence). The CDR3 extends over 16 amino acids. Sequencing input: lung tumor tissue. This TCR derives from a man aged 45-65 years with non-small cell lung cancer. The chain links TRBV20-1 to TRBJ1-2; TRBD1 is a possible D gene (5 bases). CDR3 DNA: TGCAGTGCTAGAGATTCGAATTGGGTTTCGGGGGGTGGCTACACCTTC. This encodes CSARDSNWVSGGGYTF.